Listed below are T cell receptor beta chains from one sample, sequenced in a study of blood T cell repertoires in COVID-19. Some clones are missing from TCRdb's copy, which holds only in-frame ones; the method was immunoSEQ multiplex PCR. This sample yields about 190,000 clones, of which more than 85% are seen a single time; around 1.1% belongs to the top ten. Sequenced input: peripheral blood. The source is a man younger than 40 with acute or convalescent COVID-19. CDR3s include the opening cysteine and the closing phenylalanine or tryptophan. The order of the fields is J gene, clone size, D gene, V gene, CDR3 protein, CDR3 DNA. A D gene is named only where the DNA matches it firmly. Some rows have no size entry. The others give once, few or many, or a class for an expanded clone.

TRBJ2-1	-	TRBD2	TRBV19	CASTPRGLPKSNEQFF	TGTGCCAGTACCCCCCGGGGACTACCCAAATCCAATGAGCAGTTCTTC
TRBJ2-6	-	-	TRBV6-5	CASSRVVSGANVLTF	TGTGCCAGCAGCCGGGTAGTATCTGGGGCCAACGTCCTGACTTTC
TRBJ2-5	-	TRBD2	TRBV11-2	CASSLRPSGLMAQYF	TGTGCCAGCAGCTTAAGGCCTAGCGGGCTCATGGCCCAGTACTTC
TRBJ2-1	-	TRBD1	TRBV6-5	CASSYEGQGNNEQFF	TGTGCCAGCAGTTACGAGGGACAGGGGAACAATGAGCAGTTCTTC
TRBJ2-3	-	TRBD1	TRBV27	CASSSPGQLVDTQYF	TGTGCCAGCAGTTCGCCGGGACAGCTCGTTGATACGCAGTATTTT
TRBJ2-3	once	-	TRBV6-5	CASRPPIADTQYF	TGTGCCAGCAGACCCCCTATCGCAGATACGCAGTATTTT
TRBJ2-7	-	TRBD1	TRBV28	CASRGDRTGSYEQYF	TGTGCCAGCAGAGGGGACAGGACGGGCTCCTACGAGCAGTACTTC
TRBJ2-3	-	TRBD2	TRBV5-4	CASSLGAGGSTDTQYF	TGTGCCAGCAGCTTGGGGGCGGGAGGGAGCACAGATACGCAGTATTTT
TRBJ1-5	-	TRBD1	TRBV10-3	CAIQDTGAYQPQHF	TGTGCCATCCAGGACACAGGGGCCTATCAGCCCCAGCATTTT
TRBJ1-6	-	-	TRBV5-6	CASSLIDAGFNSPLHF	TGTGCCAGCAGCTTGATAGACGCAGGGTTTAATTCACCCCTCCACTTT
TRBJ1-6	-	-	TRBV11-3	CASSLLGGRSSPLHF	TGTGCCAGCAGCTTATTGGGGGGGAGAAGTTCACCCCTCCACTTT
TRBJ2-7	-	TRBD2	TRBV7-9	CASSLPSRRTSQSYEQYF	TGTGCCAGCAGCTTACCATCCCGACGGACTAGTCAATCCTACGAGCAGTACTTC
TRBJ2-1	-	TRBD1	TRBV6-5	CASKGGTGINEQFF	TGTGCCAGCAAAGGAGGGACAGGGATTAATGAGCAGTTCTTC
TRBJ1-6	-	-	TRBV5-4	CASALDNSPLHF	TGTGCCAGCGCATTAGATAATTCACCCCTCCACTTT
TRBJ1-1	-	-	TRBV7-9	CASNLQGNTEAFF	TGTGCCAGCAACCTACAGGGGAACACTGAAGCTTTCTTT
TRBJ1-1	-	-	TRBV28	CASSLVSQNTEAFF	TGTGCCAGCAGTTTAGTCAGTCAGAACACTGAAGCTTTCTTT
TRBJ2-3	-	-	TRBV6-5	CASSGNTDTQYF	TGTGCCAGCTCAGGGAACACAGATACGCAGTATTTT
TRBJ1-1	-	TRBD1	TRBV5-1	CASSGPGQGGPRDTEAFF	TGCGCCAGCAGTGGGCCGGGACAGGGGGGTCCCCGCGACACTGAAGCTTTCTTT
TRBJ1-1	-	-	TRBV19	CASSIRQTALNTEAFF	TGTGCCAGTAGTATTAGACAGACTGCCCTGAACACTGAAGCTTTCTTT
TRBJ1-6	-	-	TRBV18	CASSPFGGRNSPLHF	TGTGCCAGCTCACCGTTCGGGGGACGTAATTCACCCCTCCACTTT
TRBJ2-5	-	-	TRBV9	CASSRDSPGTQYF	TGTGCCAGCAGCAGGGACTCCCCTGGGACCCAGTACTTC
TRBJ1-2	-	TRBD1	TRBV30	CAWSVQGQVGYTF	TGTGCCTGGAGTGTACAGGGGCAGGTTGGCTACACCTTC